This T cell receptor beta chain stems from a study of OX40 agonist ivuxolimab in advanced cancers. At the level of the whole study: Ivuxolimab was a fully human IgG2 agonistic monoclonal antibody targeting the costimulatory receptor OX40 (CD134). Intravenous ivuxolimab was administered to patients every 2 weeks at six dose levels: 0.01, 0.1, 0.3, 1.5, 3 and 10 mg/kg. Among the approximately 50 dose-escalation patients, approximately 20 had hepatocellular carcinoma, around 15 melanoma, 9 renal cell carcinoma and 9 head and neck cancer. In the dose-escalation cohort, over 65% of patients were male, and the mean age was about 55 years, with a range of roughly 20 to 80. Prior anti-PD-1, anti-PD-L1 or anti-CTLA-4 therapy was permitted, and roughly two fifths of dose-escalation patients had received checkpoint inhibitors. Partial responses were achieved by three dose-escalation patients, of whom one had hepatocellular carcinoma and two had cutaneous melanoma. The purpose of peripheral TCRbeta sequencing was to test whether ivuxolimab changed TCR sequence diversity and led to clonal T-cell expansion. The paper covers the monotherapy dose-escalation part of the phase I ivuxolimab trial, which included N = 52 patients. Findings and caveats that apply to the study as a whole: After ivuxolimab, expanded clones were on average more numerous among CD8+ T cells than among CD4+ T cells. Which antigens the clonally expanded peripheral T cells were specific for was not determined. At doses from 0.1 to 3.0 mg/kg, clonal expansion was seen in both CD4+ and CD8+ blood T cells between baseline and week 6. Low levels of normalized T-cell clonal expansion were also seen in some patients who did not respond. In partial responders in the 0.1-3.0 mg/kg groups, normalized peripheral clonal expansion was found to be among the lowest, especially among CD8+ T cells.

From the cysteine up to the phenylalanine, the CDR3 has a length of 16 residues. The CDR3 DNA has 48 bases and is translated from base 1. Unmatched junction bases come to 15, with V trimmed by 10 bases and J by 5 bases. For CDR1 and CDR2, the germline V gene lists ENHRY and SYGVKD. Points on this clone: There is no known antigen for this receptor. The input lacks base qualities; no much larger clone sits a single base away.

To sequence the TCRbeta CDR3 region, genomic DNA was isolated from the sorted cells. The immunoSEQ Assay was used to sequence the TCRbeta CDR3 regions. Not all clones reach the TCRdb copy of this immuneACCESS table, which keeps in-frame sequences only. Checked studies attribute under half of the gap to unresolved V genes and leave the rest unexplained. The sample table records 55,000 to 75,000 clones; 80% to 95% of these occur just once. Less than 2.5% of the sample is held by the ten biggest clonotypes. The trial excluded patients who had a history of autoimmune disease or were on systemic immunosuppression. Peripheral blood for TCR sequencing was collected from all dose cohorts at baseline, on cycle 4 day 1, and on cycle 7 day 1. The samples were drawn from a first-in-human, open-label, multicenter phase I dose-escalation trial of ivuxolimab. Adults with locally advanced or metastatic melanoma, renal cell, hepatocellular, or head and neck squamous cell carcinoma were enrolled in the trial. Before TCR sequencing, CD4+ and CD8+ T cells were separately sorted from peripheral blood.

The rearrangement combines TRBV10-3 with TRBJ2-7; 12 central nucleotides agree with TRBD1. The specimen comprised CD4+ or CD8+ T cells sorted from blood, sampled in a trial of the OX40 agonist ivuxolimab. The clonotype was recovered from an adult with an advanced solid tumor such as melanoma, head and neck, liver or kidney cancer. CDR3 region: CASASNTGQGADEQYF. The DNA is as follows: TGTGCCAGCGCTTCGAATACGGGACAGGGGGCTGACGAGCAGTACTTC.